A selection of T cell receptor beta chains follows, all from one sample in a study of blood T cell repertoires in COVID-19. Here immunoSEQ multiplex PCR was the method, and the copy in TCRdb shows in-frame clones only, minus some. The sample shows about 250,000 clones, roughly 86% of them seen only once. Material: PBMCs or T cells enriched from blood (not recorded which). These receptors were taken from a woman aged 30 to 39 with acute COVID-19. The CDR3 runs from the conserved cysteine through the conserved F or W.

TRBV5-1	TRBJ1-3	CASSSRGGDSGNTIYF
TRBV30	TRBJ1-6	CAWSVDARNSPLHF
TRBV18	TRBJ1-5	CASSLDIKIFSQHF
TRBV28	TRBJ1-5	CASRHWQDSNQPQHF
TRBV30	TRBJ1-4	CAWSVLTGKGEKLFF
TRBV6-4	TRBJ1-1	CASRKDRQNTEAFF
TRBV29-1	TRBJ2-3	CSAPLAGGTDTQYF
TRBV2	TRBJ2-5	CASSIANQETQYF
TRBV29-1	TRBJ2-5	CSVRTSGQETQYF
TRBV9	TRBJ2-3	CASSALADTQYF
TRBV7-2	TRBJ2-7	CASSLGVHQTEQYF
TRBV4-3	TRBJ1-2	CASSQDGPNSGLYGYTF
TRBV6-5	TRBJ1-1	CASSYPGLMNTEAFF
TRBV14	TRBJ2-1	CASSPQWGGNEQFF
TRBV6-1	TRBJ1-4	CASSEVLPGTGREKLFF
TRBV10-3	TRBJ1-2	CAIRAGTGAEVGGYTF
TRBV19	TRBJ2-4	CASSILAGGELAKNIQYF